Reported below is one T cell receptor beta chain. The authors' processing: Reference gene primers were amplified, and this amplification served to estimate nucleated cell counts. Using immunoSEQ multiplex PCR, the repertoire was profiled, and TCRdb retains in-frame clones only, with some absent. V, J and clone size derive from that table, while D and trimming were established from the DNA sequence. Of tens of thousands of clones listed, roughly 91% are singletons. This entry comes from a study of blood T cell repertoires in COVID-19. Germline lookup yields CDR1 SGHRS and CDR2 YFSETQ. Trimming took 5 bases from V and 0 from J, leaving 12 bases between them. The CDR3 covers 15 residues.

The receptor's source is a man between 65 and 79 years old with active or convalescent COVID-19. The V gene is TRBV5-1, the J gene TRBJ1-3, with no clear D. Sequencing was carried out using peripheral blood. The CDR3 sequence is CASRVSGSSGNTIYF. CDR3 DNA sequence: TGCGCCAGCAGGGTGTCCGGGAGCTCTGGAAACACCATATATTTT.